The 18 T cell receptor beta chains in this list originate from one sample, sequenced in a study of T cell changes during pregnancy in multiple sclerosis. The repertoire was sequenced with immunoSEQ multiplex PCR; TCRdb's copy has only in-frame clones and lacks some. This table holds 13,000 or so clones, approximately 93% found once. This specimen consisted of peripheral blood, obtained in the second trimester of pregnancy. These receptors were collected from a female donor in good health, enrolled as a control in a pregnancy study.

The chain carries TRBV18 and TRBJ2-5, with TRBD1 as a possible D gene (5 bases). The CDR3 sequence is 14 residues long. Germline V gene sequence: CDR1 KGHSH, CDR2 LQKENI. V gave up 2 bases and J gave up 2 bases, with 9 bases separating them. Here the CDR3 DNA reads TGTGCCAGCTCACCAGGGCGACAGCAAGAGACCCAGTACTTC. Amino acids: CASSPGRQQETQYF.

DNA of the CDR3: TGTGCCAGCAGCTCGCGCGGGGGGGAATATGGCTACACCTTC. Its protein product is CASSSRGGEYGYTF. The rearrangement links TRBV5-4 to TRBJ1-2; tentatively, D is TRBD1 (5 bases). V lost 3 bases and J lost 5, with 14 bases in between. The CDR3 sequence is 14 residues long. CDR1 and CDR2 from the germline V gene are SGHNT and YYREEE (reference sequence).

This chain links TRBV7-2 with TRBJ1-5; a possible D gene is TRBD1 (5 bases). The CDR3 runs to 15 residues. V lost 5 bases and J 5 bases, leaving 16 bases between the germline ends. Germline CDR1 is SGHTA and CDR2 is FQGNSA. CDR3 in amino acids: CASSRDFTADQPQHF. CDR3 DNA: TGTGCCAGCAGCCGGGACTTTACGGCTGATCAGCCCCAGCATTTT. Full variable domain (missing parts from reference TRBV7-2 and TRBJ1-5): GAGVSQSPSNKVTEKGKDVELRCDPISGHTALYWYRQSLGQGLEFLIYFQGNSAPDKSGLPSDRFSAERTGGSVSTLTIQRTQQEDSAVYLCASSRDFTADQPQHFGDGTRLSIL.

The chain has TRBV5-1 and TRBJ2-1; 10 bases are shared with TRBD2. In germline, CDR1 is SGHRS, CDR2 YFSETQ. J was trimmed by 6 bases and V by 4 bases; bases with no gene match: 7. The CDR3 has 15 amino acids. The chain's CDR3 is CASSPLAGGPNEQFF. CDR3 coding DNA: TGCGCCAGCAGCCCCTTAGCGGGAGGCCCCAATGAGCAGTTCTTC. The full variable domain, rest sourced from reference TRBV5-1 and TRBJ2-1, is KAGVTQTPRYLIKTRGQQVTLSCSPISGHRSVSWYQQTPGQGLQFLFEYFSETQRNKGNFPGRFSGRQFSNSRSEMNVSTLELGDSALYLCASSPLAGGPNEQFFGPGTRLTVL.

This CDR3 is CSATGIKGADTQYF. CDR3 in DNA: TGCAGCGCCACCGGCATCAAGGGGGCAGATACGCAGTATTTT. The chain combines TRBV29-1 with TRBJ2-3; D is perhaps TRBD1 (6 bases). The CDR3 has 14 residues. Trimming cost V 7 bases and J 4 bases, with 18 bases left between them. Germline V gene lookup returns CDR1 SQVTM and CDR2 ANQGSEA.

The chain links TRBV7-3 to TRBJ2-2; 13 bases align to TRBD2. The V gene end was trimmed by 0 bases and the J gene end by 8 bases; junction bases not matched to a gene: 6. The germline V gene has CDR1 SGHTA and CDR2 FQGTGA. The CDR3 runs 17 residues. The CDR3 sequence is CASSLTLTSGGLGELFF. CDR3 bases: TGTGCCAGCAGCTTAACCCTGACTAGCGGGGGGCTGGGGGAGCTGTTTTTT. Variable domain in full (rest from reference TRBV7-3 and TRBJ2-2): GAGVSQTPSNKVTEKGKYVELRCDPISGHTALYWYRQSLGQGPEFLIYFQGTGAADDSGLPNDRFFAVRPEGSVSTLKIQRTERGDSAVYLCASSLTLTSGGLGELFFGEGSRLTVL.

The chain employs TRBV4-3 and TRBJ1-2, with D tentatively TRBD1 (5 bases). The V gene lost 4 bases and the J gene lost 8 bases, with 17 bases spanning the gap. CDR3 length equals 14 residues. Germline V gives CDR1 LGHNA, CDR2 YSLEER. In DNA form, the CDR3 reads TGCGCCAGCAGCCCGGGGCCCCTCCGGGAGGGCTACACCTTC. Translation: CASSPGPLREGYTF.

The rearrangement joins TRBV9 to TRBJ2-5; 7 bases fit TRBD2. From germline, CDR1 is SGDLS and CDR2 YYNGEE. The CDR3 contains 13 residues. Germline trimming cut 3 bases from V and 3 bases from J; bases unmatched to any gene: 2. CDR3 sequence reads: CASSAGGKETQYF. The CDR3 region has the DNA TGTGCCAGCAGCGCGGGGGGAAAAGAGACCCAGTACTTC.

The genes are TRBV28 and TRBJ2-5; 11 nucleotides align to TRBD1. V gave up 2 bases and J gave up 5 bases; unmatched junction bases: 10. Germline values: CDR1 MDHEN, CDR2 SYDVKM. This CDR3 comprises 17 residues. In nucleotides, the CDR3 is TGTGCCAGCAGTTTAGGTACCGGACAGGGGGCGGGGGAGACCCAGTACTTC. Translated: CASSLGTGQGAGETQYF.

V and J are TRBV7-9 and TRBJ2-5; a weak D match, TRBD1 (5 bases). Germline assignment: CDR1 SEHNR and CDR2 FQNEAQ (reference sequence). This CDR3 has 14 amino acids. V lost 5 bases to trimming and J lost 3 bases, with 13 bases between them. This CDR3 is CASSLSGLEETQYF. CDR3 bases: TGTGCCAGCAGCCTTTCAGGGCTAGAAGAGACCCAGTACTTC.

The chain has TRBV2 and TRBJ2-1, with 15 bases that match TRBD2. V was pared by 6 bases and J by 9 bases, with 12 bases of the junction left unmatched. This CDR3 spans 17 amino acids. Germline assignment: CDR1 SNHLY and CDR2 FYNNEI. Here the CDR3 reads CASSSLPPGLAGGEQFF. CDR3 sequence (DNA): TGTGCCAGCAGCTCCCTCCCACCGGGACTAGCGGGGGGTGAGCAGTTCTTC.

The chain couples TRBV5-5 to TRBJ1-2; D is possibly TRBD1 (5 bases). This CDR3 contains 14 residues. CDR1 is SGHKS and CDR2 is YYEKEE in the germline V gene (reference sequence). The V gene lost 7 bases and the J gene lost 2 bases, with 15 bases spanning the gap. The DNA for the CDR3 is TGTGCCAGCGGCCAGGGTTTATCCAACTATGGCTACACCTTC. Its translation is CASGQGLSNYGYTF.

This chain links TRBV5-1 with TRBJ1-1, with 8 positions matching TRBD1. The CDR3 sequence is 14 residues long. The germline V gene has CDR1 SGHRS and CDR2 YFSETQ. Trimming at V came to 3 bases and at J to 1 base, leaving 2 bases not matched to a gene. CDR3 sequence reads: CASSWTGQNTEAFF. The CDR3 bases are TGCGCCAGCAGCTGGACAGGGCAGAACACTGAAGCTTTCTTT. The full variable domain, rest sourced from reference TRBV5-1 and TRBJ1-1, is KAGVTQTPRYLIKTRGQQVTLSCSPISGHRSVSWYQQTPGQGLQFLFEYFSETQRNKGNFPGRFSGRQFSNSRSEMNVSTLELGDSALYLCASSWTGQNTEAFFGQGTRLTVV.

The J gene is TRBJ1-2, the V gene TRBV6-5; no reliable D call. The CDR3 consists of 13 residues. V lost 6 bases to trimming and J lost 8 bases, with 16 bases between them. Germline V gives CDR1 MNHEY, CDR2 SVGAGI. CDR3 sequence reads: CASSDSSAAGYTF. For the CDR3, the DNA is TGTGCCAGCAGCGATTCTTCCGCGGCGGGCTACACCTTC.

V usage is TRBV6-5 and J usage is TRBJ1-2, with a weak D call TRBD1 (5 bases). Germline CDR1 and CDR2: MNHEY and SVGAGI. The length of the CDR3 is 15 residues. The V end was cut by 6 bases, the J end by 0 bases, with 14 bases between. The CDR3 reads CASRRRDLANYGYTF. Written as DNA, the CDR3 is TGTGCCAGCAGACGCCGGGACTTAGCTAACTATGGCTACACCTTC.

The V and J genes are TRBV19 and TRBJ1-6; tentatively, D is TRBD1 (5 bases). This CDR3 is 13 amino acids long. CDR1 and CDR2 from the germline V gene are LNHDA and SQIVND (reference sequence). Trimming took 1 base from V and 13 from J, leaving 11 bases between them. The chain's CDR3 is CASSIGGGNPLHF. CDR3 DNA: TGTGCCAGTAGTATAGGCGGGGGGAACCCCCTCCACTTT.

The rearrangement links TRBV2 to TRBJ2-2; 7 nucleotides align to TRBD1. The CDR3 spans 14 residues. Germline CDR1 reads SNHLY; CDR2 reads FYNNEI. V shed 6 bases, J shed 2 bases, and the junction held 3 bases outside the gene matches. CDR3 in DNA: TGTGCCAGCAGGGGGACAGCCAACACCGGGGAGCTGTTTTTT. Its translation is CASRGTANTGELFF.

Worth noting for this clone: One end of the junction is discordant with germline, which a read error may explain. This rearrangement joins TRBV11-2 to TRBJ2-7, with a tentative D call TRBD2 (6 bases). There are 16 residues in the CDR3. Germline CDR1 is SGHAT and CDR2 is FQNNGV. The DNA of the CDR3 is TGTGCCAGCAGCGTAGATGACGCCGGGGGTGTCTACGAGCAGTACTTC. It codes for CASSVDDAGGVYEQYF.